This TCR beta chain originates from a study of T cell responses to AZD1222 COVID-19 vaccine. Comments on this clone: Its antigen remains unidentified.

Notes on the study in general: Repertoires were collected only later (after the peak T cell response had occurred). A mostly white British donor set with more females was recruited, and clonal diversity was possibly underestimated. Mapped onto spike, vaccine-associated CD4 TCRs spanned it and were dominant at 160-218 and 743-854.

Using immunoSEQ multiplex PCR, the repertoire was profiled, and TCRdb retains in-frame clones only, with some absent. The repertoire holds about 180,000 clones, with 80% to 90% as singletons. Germline V gene data show CDR1 as SGHDT and CDR2 as YYEEEE. This CDR3 comprises 14 residues. V was clipped by 3 bases and J by 7 bases, with 11 bases between them. This chain links TRBV5-6 with TRBJ1-6; the D gene is possibly TRBD1 (6 bases). This clonotype was obtained from an adult in good health. Sample: peripheral blood, taken on day 0 of AZD1222 vaccination. CDR3 in DNA: TGTGCCAGCAGCTCAGGGGCCTCGAATTCACCCCTCCACTTT. Translating gives CASSSGASNSPLHF.